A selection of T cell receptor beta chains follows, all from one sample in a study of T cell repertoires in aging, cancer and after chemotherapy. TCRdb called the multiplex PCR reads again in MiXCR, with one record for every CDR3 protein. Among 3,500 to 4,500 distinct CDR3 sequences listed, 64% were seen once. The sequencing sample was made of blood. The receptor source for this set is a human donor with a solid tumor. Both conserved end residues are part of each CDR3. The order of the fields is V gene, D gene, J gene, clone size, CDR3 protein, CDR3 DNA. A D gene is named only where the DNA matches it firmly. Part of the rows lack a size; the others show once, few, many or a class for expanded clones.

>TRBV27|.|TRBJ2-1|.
CASSLSPGQNNEQFF
TGTGCCAGCAGTTTATCACCTGGACAGAACAATGAGCAGTTCTTC
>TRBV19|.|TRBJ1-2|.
CASSMGRPYGYTF
TGTGCCAGTAGTATGGGCAGACCCTATGGCTACACCTTC
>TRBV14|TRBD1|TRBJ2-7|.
CASSPKAGTGNEQYF
TGTGCCAGCAGCCCTAAGGCCGGGACAGGGAACGAGCAGTACTTC
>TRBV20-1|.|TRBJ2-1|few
CSAIGPATEEQFF
TGCAGTGCTATAGGCCCAGCCACGGAGGAGCAGTTCTTC
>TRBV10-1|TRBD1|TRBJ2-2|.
CASSRDRVTGELFF
TGCGCCAGCAGCCGGGACAGGGTGACCGGGGAGCTGTTTTTT
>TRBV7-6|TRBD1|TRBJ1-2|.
CASSSETGDYGYTF
TGTGCCAGCAGCTCCGAGACAGGGGACTATGGCTACACCTTC
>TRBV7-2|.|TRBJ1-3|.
CARSLYGAAGSGNTIYF
TGTGCCAGAAGCTTATATGGGGCAGCAGGCTCTGGAAACACCATATATTTT
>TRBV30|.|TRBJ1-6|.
CAWSLKGYNSPLHF
TGTGCCTGGAGCCTTAAAGGGTATAATTCACCCCTCCACTTT
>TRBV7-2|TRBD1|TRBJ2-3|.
CASSRRSGGPDTQYF
TGTGCCAGCAGCAGACGCTCAGGGGGCCCAGATACGCAGTATTTT
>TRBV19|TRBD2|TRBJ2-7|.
CASSVVAGDSYEQYF
TGTGCCAGTAGTGTCGTAGCGGGGGACTCCTACGAGCAGTACTTC
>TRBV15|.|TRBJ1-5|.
CATSGAGQPQHF
TGTGCCACCTCAGGGGCAGGTCAGCCCCAGCATTTT
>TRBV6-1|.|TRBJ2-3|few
CASSEATATNTDTQYF
TGTGCCAGCAGTGAAGCAACCGCCACCAACACAGATACGCAGTATTTT
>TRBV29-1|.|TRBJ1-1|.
CSVDLVTEAFF
TGCAGCGTTGACTTAGTCACTGAAGCTTTCTTT
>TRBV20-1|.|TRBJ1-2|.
CSARVGDYGYTF
TGCAGTGCTAGAGTTGGGGACTATGGCTACACCTTC
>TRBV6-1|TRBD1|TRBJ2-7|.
CASSSGTVASYEQYF
TGTGCCAGCAGTTCCGGGACAGTAGCTTCCTACGAGCAGTACTTC
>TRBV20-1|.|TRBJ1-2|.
CSASTGLGYGYTF
TGCAGTGCTAGTACGGGTCTAGGCTATGGCTACACCTTC